The TCR beta chain described here comes from a study of OX40 agonist ivuxolimab in advanced cancers. This CDR3 has 10 amino acids. Germline V gene sequence: CDR1 MNHNS, CDR2 SASEGT. Libraries were prepared by immunoSEQ multiplex PCR; TCRdb keeps only in-frame clonotypes and omits some of them. The sample gives roughly 28,000 clones, around 80% of which show up once; 15% is in the top ten. To note about this clone: At one of its ends the junction is not consistent with the germline gene, which may arise from a read error.

The receptor was derived from an adult with an advanced solid tumor such as melanoma, head and neck, liver or kidney cancer. This chain links TRBV6-1 with TRBJ2-5, with D perhaps matching TRBD1 (5 bases). This specimen was CD4+ or CD8+ T cells sorted from blood, taken in a trial of the OX40 agonist ivuxolimab. The CDR3 is CASSNRWLDF. The CDR3 bases are TGTGCCAGCAGTAACAGGTGGTTAGACTTC.